The 14 T cell receptor beta chains below were found in one sample sequenced in a study of blood T cell repertoires in COVID-19. TCRdb's table, derived via immunoSEQ multiplex PCR, lists solely in-frame clones and lacks some. The table includes fewer than 35,000 clones, over 90% detected once. The sample was peripheral blood. Every receptor here comes from a human donor in a cohort sampled during active COVID-19.

The rearrangement links TRBV30 to TRBJ1-5; tentative D call: TRBD1 (6 bases). Germline CDR1 is GTSNPN and CDR2 is SVGIG (reference sequence). V gave up 3 bases and J gave up 7 bases, with 25 bases separating them. This CDR3 is built from 17 residues. The CDR3 DNA follows: TGTGCCTGGAGCCCAGGGGCAGGGGATCCCTCCTGGCAGCCCCAGCATTTT. Its protein is CAWSPGAGDPSWQPQHF.

This clone was detected once. The chain is built from TRBV28 and TRBJ1-4; D is unclear. The germline CDR1 and CDR2 sequences are MDHEN and SYDVKM. This CDR3 spans 14 amino acids. The ends were cut back, 6 bases at V and 9 bases at J, with 17 bases in the middle. CDR3 bases: TGTGCCAGCAGAACCGACCCCACGAGGAAAAAACTGTTTTTT. Its protein product is CASRTDPTRKKLFF.

The chain joins TRBV29-1 to TRBJ2-7, with TRBD1 matching over 12 bases. Germline-derived CDR1 and CDR2 are SQVTM and ANQGSEA. Germline trimming cut 3 bases from V and 5 bases from J; bases unmatched to any gene: 8. The CDR3 extends over 15 amino acids. Here the CDR3 reads CSVEGTGTGGDEQYF. CDR3 nucleotide sequence: TGCAGCGTTGAGGGCACCGGGACAGGGGGCGACGAGCAGTACTTC.

The chain joins TRBV5-1 to TRBJ1-1, with 7 bases aligning to TRBD1. This CDR3 spans 13 amino acids. Per germline, CDR1 SGHRS and CDR2 YFSETQ. V was clipped by 1 base and J by 4 bases; unmatched bases: 1. The CDR3 spells CASSLSGGTEAFF. The CDR3 coding sequence is TGCGCCAGCAGCTTGTCAGGGGGCACTGAAGCTTTCTTT.

The V gene is TRBV4-2, the J gene TRBJ1-2, with D tentatively TRBD1 (5 bases). The germline CDR1 and CDR2 sequences are LGHNA and YNFKEQ. Trimming took off 0 bases at V and 6 bases at J, with 14 bases between the two ends. The CDR3 has 15 amino acids. Here the CDR3 DNA reads TGTGCCAGCAGCCAAGAACCCCCCGGGGGGAATGGCTACACCTTC. This codes for CASSQEPPGGNGYTF.

V and J are TRBV27 and TRBJ1-6; possible D gene TRBD1, 6 bases. CDR3 length: 13 amino acids. Trimming removed 6 bases at V and 7 bases at J, with 10 bases between. The germline V gene encodes CDR1 MNHEY and CDR2 SMNVEV (reference sequence). The CDR3, as DNA: TGTGCCAGCAGGGGGGGGCGGAATTCACCCCTCCACTTT. Translating it yields CASRGGRNSPLHF.

This chain links TRBV18 with TRBJ1-2, with 9 bases identical to TRBD1. The length of the CDR3 is 15 residues. Germline V gene data show CDR1 as KGHSH and CDR2 as LQKENI. V dropped 1 base and J dropped 3; count of bases not matched to a gene: 3. The CDR3 loop is CASSPLGQGDYGYTF. CDR3 DNA sequence: TGTGCCAGCTCACCACTGGGACAGGGTGACTATGGCTACACCTTC.

The chain combines TRBV19 with TRBJ1-1; tentatively, D is TRBD1 (6 bases). The V end lost 5 bases, the J end lost 7 bases, and 23 bases lay between the germline ends. Germline assignment: CDR1 LNHDA and CDR2 SQIVND (reference sequence). The CDR3 has 16 amino acids. CDR3 in DNA: TGTGCCAGTAGTCCCTTGGCAGGGGCGGATCGTGGTGAAGCTTTCTTT. This gives the protein CASSPLAGADRGEAFF.

This clone was detected a few times. The chain couples TRBV7-2 to TRBJ1-5, with D tentatively TRBD1 (5 bases). V dropped 1 base and J dropped 4 bases, with 14 bases sitting between them. The V gene's germline CDR1 is SGHTA and CDR2 FQGNSA. The CDR3 has 16 residues. CDR3 coding DNA: TGTGCCAGCAGCTTAGTCGGCGGGGACGGTAATCAGCCCCAGCATTTT. Translated: CASSLVGGDGNQPQHF. Drawing the rest from reference TRBV7-2 and TRBJ1-5, the complete variable domain is GAGVSQSPSNKVTEKGKDVELRCDPISGHTALYWYRQSLGQGLEFLIYFQGNSAPDKSGLPSDRFSAERTGGSVSTLTIQRTQQEDSAVYLCASSLVGGDGNQPQHFGDGTRLSIL.

The sample holds a few counts of this clone. This chain uses TRBV4-2 with TRBJ2-7, with D possibly being TRBD1 (6 bases). Germline V gene sequence: CDR1 LGHNA, CDR2 YNFKEQ. The CDR3 totals 15 residues. The V end was cut by 1 base, the J end by 5 bases, with 15 bases between. CDR3 residues: CASSQVLGAGHEQYF. The DNA of the CDR3 is TGTGCCAGCAGCCAAGTCCTGGGGGCTGGGCACGAGCAGTACTTC.

The V and J genes are TRBV18 and TRBJ2-7; TRBD1 is a possible D gene (6 bases). Trimming shortened V by 5 bases and J by 4 bases, and 18 bases separated the two germline ends. The CDR3 totals 15 residues. The germline gives CDR1 KGHSH, CDR2 LQKENI. CDR3 loop: CASSSDRDTSYEQYF. In DNA, the CDR3 is TGTGCCAGCTCAAGTGACCGGGACACAAGTTACGAGCAGTACTTC.

The V and J genes are TRBV27 and TRBJ2-2; D is ambiguous. The CDR3 runs to 12 residues. Germline CDR1 is MNHEY and CDR2 is SMNVEV (reference sequence). V was cut by 6 bases and J by 4 bases, with 6 bases left in between. The CDR3 spells CASRYFTGELFF. In DNA form, the CDR3 reads TGTGCCAGCAGATATTTCACCGGGGAGCTGTTTTTT.

This chain uses TRBV11-2 with TRBJ2-7, with TRBD1 identical over 8 bases. Germline lookup yields CDR1 SGHAT and CDR2 FQNNGV. The CDR3 contains 15 residues. Trimming at V came to 0 bases and at J to 3 bases, leaving 4 bases not matched to a gene. The CDR3, as DNA: TGTGCCAGCAGCTTAGATGGACAGGGTGTCTACGAGCAGTACTTC. It encodes CASSLDGQGVYEQYF.

This clone was counted a single time. The V gene is TRBV10-3, the J gene TRBJ1-4, with TRBD1 as a possible D gene (5 bases). Germline CDR1 reads ENHRY; CDR2 reads SYGVKD. Trimming left V 3 bases short and J 4 bases short, with 9 bases between. This CDR3 is built from 14 residues. The CDR3 region has the DNA TGTGCCATCAGTGAAGGGGCAGGTAATGAAAAACTGTTTTTT. It is translated as CAISEGAGNEKLFF.